The rows below give T cell receptor beta chains drawn from one sample of a study of cytomegalovirus exposure and HLA in healthy donors. TCRdb's copy holds only in-frame clones and misses some; the assay was immunoSEQ multiplex PCR. The sample has tens of thousands of clones, roughly 70% seen once. Sequencing was done on a sample of PBMCs. Source of these receptors: a man between 45 and 60 years old in good health and CMV-seronegative. Each CDR3 is given with its conserved first and last residue. A D gene is named only where the DNA matches it firmly. Expanded clones are given a class, and other clones once, few, many or no size at all.

TRBD2	TRBV15	16	TRBJ2-3	.	TGTGCCACCAGCAGAGGACTAGCGGGGATCACAGATACGCAGTATTTT	CATSRGLAGITDTQYF
.	TRBV4-1	16	TRBJ1-1	.	TGCGCCAGCAGCCAGGAATCGCCTCTCCAGGGCACTGAAGCTTTCTTT	CASSQESPLQGTEAFF
TRBD1	TRBV5-8	15	TRBJ1-1	.	TGTGCCAGCAGCTCAGGGGGTGGCTGGAACACTGAAGCTTTCTTT	CASSSGGGWNTEAFF
.	TRBV10-3	17	TRBJ1-6	.	TGTGCCATCAGTGACGTCAGGGTGGGCAGAAACCATTCACCCCTCCACTTT	CAISDVRVGRNHSPLHF
TRBD1	TRBV15	20	TRBJ1-5	.	TGTGCCACCAGCAGAGGTATTTGGGACAGGGGGCGGTTAAGCAATCAGCCCCAGCATTTT	CATSRGIWDRGRLSNQPQHF
TRBD2	TRBV7-2	18	TRBJ2-4	once	TGTGCCAGCAGCTTAGTTGGGACTAGCGGGGGGGCTGGAAACATTCAGTACTTC	CASSLVGTSGGAGNIQYF
.	TRBV25-1	14	TRBJ1-2	.	TGTGCCAGCAGTGATCAGACAGCTAACTATGGCTACACCTTC	CASSDQTANYGYTF
TRBD1	TRBV5-1	19	TRBJ2-1	.	TGCGCCAGCAGCTTACCATCATACCGGGACAGCAGAATTCACAATGAGCAGTTCTTC	CASSLPSYRDSRIHNEQFF
TRBD2	TRBV29-1	13	TRBJ2-7	.	TGCAGCGCACTAGCGGGGGGCTCCTACGAGCAGTACTTC	CSALAGGSYEQYF
TRBD2	TRBV5-1	16	TRBJ2-5	.	TGCGCCAGCAGCAACGGACTAGCGAGTTACCAAGAGACCCAGTACTTC	CASSNGLASYQETQYF
.	TRBV7-2	14	TRBJ2-4	.	TGTGCCAGCAGCCGCGATGGTGACTCAGCCATTCAGTACTTC	CASSRDGDSAIQYF
.	TRBV5-1	16	TRBJ1-4	.	TGCGCCAGCAGCTTGGTGTCTGGGGACAATAATGAAAAACTGTTTTTT	CASSLVSGDNNEKLFF
TRBD1	TRBV27	15	TRBJ1-5	.	TGTGCCAGCAGTCAAGGGACAGGGGTTAATCAGCCCCAGCATTTT	CASSQGTGVNQPQHF
.	TRBV29-1	14	TRBJ1-1	.	TGCAGCGTTGGTAAGTTTACAGGATACACTGAAGCTTTCTTT	CSVGKFTGYTEAFF
TRBD2	TRBV6-5	15	TRBJ2-5	.	TGTGCCAGCAGTTACCGTAGCGGGGGGGCCAAGACCCAGTACTTC	CASSYRSGGAKTQYF
.	TRBV6-1	14	TRBJ2-7	.	TGTGCCAGCAGAGGCTACAGGGTTCCCTACGAGCAGTACTTC	CASRGYRVPYEQYF
.	TRBV19	18	TRBJ2-3	.	TGTGCCAGTAGTACGGGCTGGGGGGTTCTTTTGGGGACAGATACGCAGTATTTT	CASSTGWGVLLGTDTQYF
.	TRBV21-1	14	TRBJ2-3	.	TGTGCCAGCAGCAGGGGACAGGGAACGGATACGCAGTATTTT	CASSRGQGTDTQYF
TRBD1	TRBV5-1	14	TRBJ2-3	once	TGCGCCAGCAGCCCCGGACAGGTCCCGGATACGCAGTATTTT	CASSPGQVPDTQYF
TRBD2	TRBV7-2	15	TRBJ2-1	.	TGTGCCAGCAGCTTAAGCGGGAGCTCCTACAATGAGCAGTTCTTC	CASSLSGSSYNEQFF
.	TRBV6-1	13	TRBJ1-1	few	TGTGCCAGCAGTGAAGACAGGAACACTGAAGCTTTCTTT	CASSEDRNTEAFF
.	TRBV4-2	16	TRBJ2-3	.	TGTGCCAGCAGCCAAGGCCTAGATAGGTTCCCAGATACGCAGTATTTT	CASSQGLDRFPDTQYF
.	TRBV12-1	17	TRBJ1-2	few	TGTGCCAGCAGCTTTGTGTCCGACAGACGAGCTAACTATGGCTACACCTTC	CASSFVSDRRANYGYTF
TRBD1	TRBV19	15	TRBJ2-1	.	TGTGCCAGTAGTACCCGGACAGGGGTTTACAATGAGCAGTTCTTC	CASSTRTGVYNEQFF
.	TRBV9	14	TRBJ1-2	once	TGTGCCAGCAGCTTGGGGGCAGACTACTATGGCTACACCTTC	CASSLGADYYGYTF
.	TRBV5-1	13	TRBJ1-1	.	TGCGCCAGCAGCTTGTGGGGGGACACTGAAGCTTTCTTT	CASSLWGDTEAFF
TRBD1	TRBV9	17	TRBJ2-3	few	TGTGCCAGCAGCATACATCCACAGGGGGCGCTGCCAGATACGCAGTATTTT	CASSIHPQGALPDTQYF
TRBD1	TRBV5-1	15	TRBJ2-5	once	TGCGCCAGCAGCACCGAACAGGGGCGAGGAGAGACCCAGTACTTC	CASSTEQGRGETQYF
TRBD2	TRBV5-4	16	TRBJ2-2	.	TGTGCCAGCAGCGAACTAGCGGGGTTAAACACCGGGGAGCTGTTTTTT	CASSELAGLNTGELFF
.	TRBV7-9	19	TRBJ1-5	.	TGTGCCAGCAGCCTTTCTCTTTACAGGGATGGGGAGAACAATCAGCCCCAGCATTTT	CASSLSLYRDGENNQPQHF
.	TRBV9	15	TRBJ2-3	few	TGTGCCAGCAGCGTAGAACAGGGGAGGACAGATACGCAGTATTTT	CASSVEQGRTDTQYF
.	TRBV11-2	13	TRBJ1-2	.	TGTGCCAGCAGCTTAGTGAATTCCTACGGCTACACCTTC	CASSLVNSYGYTF
TRBD1	TRBV9	15	TRBJ1-1	.	TGTGCCAGCAGCGTCACAGGGGGCACTCAGTATGAAGCTTTCTTT	CASSVTGGTQYEAFF
.	TRBV29-1	14	TRBJ2-3	.	TGCAGCGTTGTACTCTATACGAGGACAGATACGCAGTATTTT	CSVVLYTRTDTQYF
.	TRBV11-2	16	TRBJ2-3	.	TGTGCCAGCAGCTTAGGGGACTGGATCATCACAGATACGCAGTATTTT	CASSLGDWIITDTQYF
TRBD1	TRBV19	14	TRBJ2-3	.	TGTGCCAGCTTGGACAGGGCGGATGCCGATACGCAGTATTTT	CASLDRADADTQYF
.	TRBV5-1	15	TRBJ2-2	.	TGCGCCAGCAGCTTGTACGGGACAAACACCGGGGAGCTGTTTTTT	CASSLYGTNTGELFF
TRBD2	TRBV5-6	15	TRBJ2-1	.	TGTGCCAGCAGCTTTAGACTAGCGGGAGCCAATGAGCAGTTCTTC	CASSFRLAGANEQFF
.	TRBV7-8	13	TRBJ2-1	.	TGTGCCAGCACCTCCGGGACACACAATGAGCAGTTCTTC	CASTSGTHNEQFF
.	TRBV7-9	15	TRBJ2-5	.	TGTGCCAGCAGCTTACCGCGTACCCAAGAGGAGACCCAGTACTTC	CASSLPRTQEETQYF
.	TRBV7-9	13	TRBJ1-1	.	TGTGCCAGCAGCTTAGGGGGATCACAGGGCGCTTTCTTT	CASSLGGSQGAFF
TRBD1	TRBV6-5	13	TRBJ1-2	.	TGTGCCAGCATGATGGGACAGGGTTATGGCTACACCTTC	CASMMGQGYGYTF
.	TRBV11-3	14	TRBJ1-2	.	TGTGCCAGCAGTTCAGGACAGCCCCCCTATGGCTACACCTTC	CASSSGQPPYGYTF
TRBD1	TRBV4-1	16	TRBJ1-5	.	TGCGCCAGCAGCCCACGACAGGGTCTAAGCAATCAGCCCCAGCATTTT	CASSPRQGLSNQPQHF